This T cell receptor (beta chain) emerged from a study of regulatory T cells in long-lasting Graves disease. Study-level results: The study found TRBV28, TRBJ1-2 and TRBJ2-5 favored in persistent disease.

This clonotype has ten or more counts. No antigen is known for it. Combining iRepertoire HTBI primers with Arm-PCR of CDR3 regions, the authors built TCR beta libraries. Via MiXCR, TCRdb re-called the multiplex PCR reads, giving one row per CDR3 protein. The top ten clones hold approximately 17% of a sample with some 340,000 distinct CDR3 sequences, roughly 10% of them seen once. V was trimmed by 11 bases and J by 4 bases, leaving 17 bases between them. The CDR3 has 13 amino acids. In germline, CDR1 is ENHRY, CDR2 SYGVKD. As for time point: newly diagnosed GD, antithyroid drugs for less than 3 months. From RNA extracted from PBMCs, the TCR library was made. Graves' disease diagnosis relied on American Thyroid Association guidelines. In Xi'an, China, an endocrinology department was the source of patients. The same data also went into a second study, on T cells in Graves' hyperthyroidism and ophthalmopathy. As that study records: When the TCR CDR3 underwent first-round RT-PCR, the HTBI primer set was used.

The rearrangement links TRBV10-3 to TRBJ1-2, with D perhaps TRBD1 (6 bases). This receptor was identified in a woman aged 18-29 years with Graves disease. The sample here was peripheral blood mononuclear cells (PBMCs), taken at new diagnosis, from a patient treated with antithyroid drugs. For the CDR3, the DNA is TGTGCCGTGAGACAGGTTGGGGCCTATGGCTACACCTTC. Protein product: CAVRQVGAYGYTF.